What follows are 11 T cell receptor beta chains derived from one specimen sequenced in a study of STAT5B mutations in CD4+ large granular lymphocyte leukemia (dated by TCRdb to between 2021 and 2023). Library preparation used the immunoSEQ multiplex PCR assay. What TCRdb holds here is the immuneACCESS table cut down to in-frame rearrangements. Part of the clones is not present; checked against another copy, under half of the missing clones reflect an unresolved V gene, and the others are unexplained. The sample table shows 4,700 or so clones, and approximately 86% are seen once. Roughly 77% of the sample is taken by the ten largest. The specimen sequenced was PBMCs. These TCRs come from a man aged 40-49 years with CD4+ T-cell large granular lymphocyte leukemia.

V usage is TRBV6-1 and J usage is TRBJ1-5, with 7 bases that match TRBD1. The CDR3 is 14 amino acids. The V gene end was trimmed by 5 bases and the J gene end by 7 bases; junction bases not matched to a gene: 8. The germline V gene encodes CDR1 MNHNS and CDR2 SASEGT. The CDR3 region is CASSFDRVRQPQHF. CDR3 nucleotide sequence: TGTGCCAGCAGTTTCGACAGGGTGAGACAGCCCCAGCATTTT.

DNA for the CDR3: TGTGCCAGCAGCTTGTCCTTAGGCGGGCCTAAGACCACTGAAGCTTTCTTT. Residues: CASSLSLGGPKTTEAFF. This chain connects TRBV5-4 to TRBJ1-1; D ambiguous. Trimming shortened V by 1 base and J by 4 bases, and 20 bases separated the two germline ends. The CDR3 spans 17 residues. Germline lookup yields CDR1 SGHNT and CDR2 YYREEE (reference sequence).

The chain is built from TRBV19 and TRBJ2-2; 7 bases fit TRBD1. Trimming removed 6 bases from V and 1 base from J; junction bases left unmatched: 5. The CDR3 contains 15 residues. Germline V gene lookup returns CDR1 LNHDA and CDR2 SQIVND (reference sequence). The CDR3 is CASSPGTVNTGELFF. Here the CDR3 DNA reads TGTGCCAGTAGCCCCGGGACAGTGAACACCGGGGAGCTGTTTTTT. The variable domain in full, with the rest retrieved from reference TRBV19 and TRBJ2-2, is DGGITQSPKYLFRKEGQNVTLSCEQNLNHDAMYWYRQDPGQGLRLIYYSQIVNDFQKGDIAEGYSVSREKKESFPLTVTSAQKNPTAFYLCASSPGTVNTGELFFGEGSRLTVL.

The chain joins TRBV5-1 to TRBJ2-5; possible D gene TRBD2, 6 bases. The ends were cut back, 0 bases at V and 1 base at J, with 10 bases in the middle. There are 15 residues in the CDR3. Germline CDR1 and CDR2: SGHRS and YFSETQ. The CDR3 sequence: CASSLAGGSQETQYF. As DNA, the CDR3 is TGCGCCAGCAGCTTGGCCGGGGGTTCCCAAGAGACCCAGTACTTC.

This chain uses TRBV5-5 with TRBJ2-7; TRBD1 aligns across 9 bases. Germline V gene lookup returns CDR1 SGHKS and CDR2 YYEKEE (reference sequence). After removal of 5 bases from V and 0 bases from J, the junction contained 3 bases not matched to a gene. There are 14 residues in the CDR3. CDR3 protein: CASRGTGSSYEQYF. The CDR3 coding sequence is TGTGCCAGCAGGGGGACAGGGAGCTCCTACGAGCAGTACTTC.

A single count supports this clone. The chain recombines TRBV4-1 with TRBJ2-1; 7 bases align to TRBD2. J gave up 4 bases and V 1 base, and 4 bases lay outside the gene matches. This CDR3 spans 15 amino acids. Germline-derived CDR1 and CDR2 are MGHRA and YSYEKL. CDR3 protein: CASSQGGGEYNEQFF. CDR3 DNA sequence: TGCGCCAGCAGCCAAGGGGGGGGAGAGTACAATGAGCAGTTCTTC.

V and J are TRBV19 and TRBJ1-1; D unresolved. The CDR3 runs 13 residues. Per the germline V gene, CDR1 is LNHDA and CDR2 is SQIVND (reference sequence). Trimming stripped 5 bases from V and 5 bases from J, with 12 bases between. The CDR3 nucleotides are TGTGCCAGTAGTGAGGACCCGAGAACTGAAGCTTTCTTT. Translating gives CASSEDPRTEAFF. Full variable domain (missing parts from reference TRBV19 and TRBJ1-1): DGGITQSPKYLFRKEGQNVTLSCEQNLNHDAMYWYRQDPGQGLRLIYYSQIVNDFQKGDIAEGYSVSREKKESFPLTVTSAQKNPTAFYLCASSEDPRTEAFFGQGTRLTVV.

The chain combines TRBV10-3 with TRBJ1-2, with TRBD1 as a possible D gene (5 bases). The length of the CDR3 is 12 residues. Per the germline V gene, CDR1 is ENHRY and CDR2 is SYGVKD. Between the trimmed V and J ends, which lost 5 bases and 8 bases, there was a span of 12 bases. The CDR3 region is CAISQGSGGYTF. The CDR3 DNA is TGTGCCATCAGTCAGGGATCCGGAGGCTACACCTTC.

CDR3 in DNA: TGTGCCAGCAGCTCCGGGACTAGCGGGAGGGCTTACGAGCAGTACTTC. This encodes CASSSGTSGRAYEQYF. V is TRBV5-4 and J is TRBJ2-7; 16 bases are shared with TRBD2. CDR3 size: 16 residues. V shed 3 bases and J 4 bases; nucleotides not matched to a gene: 4. CDR1 and CDR2 from the germline V gene are SGHNT and YYREEE (reference sequence).

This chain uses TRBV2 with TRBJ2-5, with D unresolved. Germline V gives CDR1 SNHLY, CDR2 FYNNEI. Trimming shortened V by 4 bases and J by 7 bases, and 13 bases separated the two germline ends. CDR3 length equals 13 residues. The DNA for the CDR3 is TGTGCCAGCAGTGTTGGCCACGGGTCGACCCAGTACTTC. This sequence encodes CASSVGHGSTQYF. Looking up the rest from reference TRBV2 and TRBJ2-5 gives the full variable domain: EPEVTQTPSHQVTQMGQEVILRCVPISNHLYFYWYRQILGQKVEFLVSFYNNEISEKSEIFDDQFSVERPDGSNFTLKIRSTKLEDSAMYFCASSVGHGSTQYFGPGTRLLVL.

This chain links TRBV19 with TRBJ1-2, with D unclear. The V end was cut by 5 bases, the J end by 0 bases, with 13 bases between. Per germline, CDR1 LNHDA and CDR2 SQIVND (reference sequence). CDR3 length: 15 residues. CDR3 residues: CASSPLVDSNYGYTF. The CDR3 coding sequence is TGTGCCAGTAGTCCCCTAGTTGACTCTAACTATGGCTACACCTTC.